Shown below are 6 T cell receptor beta chains from a single sample sequenced in a study of Tregs in tolerant kidney transplant recipients (dated by TCRdb to between 2018 and 2021). The time point label corresponds to: blood sample drawn before combined kidney and bone marrow transplant. In bulk CFSE mixed lymphocyte reactions, CFSE-labeled recipient PBMCs were cocultured with irradiated donor PBMCs for 5 to 7 days, then stained for CD3/CD4/CD8 and FACS-sorted. The library came from the immunoSEQ multiplex PCR assay. In its TCRdb copy, this immuneACCESS table keeps in-frame sequences only and misses some clones. Where compared with another copy, unresolved V genes explain less than half of these, and the others have no known cause. The sample's own table lists 2,700 or so clones. Of the sample, about 5.2% is held by the ten largest clones. No antigen has been identified for these receptors. The sample here was CD8+ T cells from blood cultured with allogeneic cells, taken before the transplant. The receptor source for this set is a human patient who received a combined kidney and bone marrow transplant.

Concerning this clone: The CDR3 end falls 3 residues outside the read, so it is completed with the germline J gene. The V call is TRBV11-2, the J call TRBJ1-6; D not certain. The CDR3 covers 14 residues. Germline CDR1 reads SGHAT; CDR2 reads FQNNGV. The ends were cut back, 5 bases at V and 11 bases at J, with 16 bases in the middle. Incomplete CDR3 DNA: TGTGCCAGCAGCGAAGAGGGCAACCAACCACCC. Translated: CASSEEGNQPP. The full-length CDR3 reads as CASSEEGNQPPLHF.

Its frequency marks this clone as medium-sized. The read comes to an end 3 residues before the CDR3 does, leaving the germline J gene to fill in the end. The chain is built from TRBV11-2 and TRBJ2-2; TRBD2 might be the D (6 bases). The germline V gene encodes CDR1 SGHAT and CDR2 FQNNGV. The CDR3 extends over 15 amino acids. Trimming removed 5 bases from V and 7 bases from J, with 17 bases in between. CDR3 amino acids: CASSPNAGTRGELFF. The DNA read from the CDR3 is TGTGCCAGCAGCCCCAACGCCGGGACTCGCGGGGAG.

Concerning this clone: The read gets to within 3 residues of the CDR3 end, and the germline J gene fills in the rest. V gene TRBV19 combines with J gene TRBJ2-3; TRBD2 aligns across 8 bases. This CDR3 spans 15 amino acids. V gave up 6 bases and J gave up 0 bases; unmatched junction bases: 5. The germline gives CDR1 LNHDA, CDR2 SQIVND (reference sequence). The part of the CDR3 DNA that was read is TGTGCCAGTAGCCTACTAGCGGTTAGCACAGATACG. This sequence encodes CASSLLAVSTDT. The entire CDR3 protein reads CASSLLAVSTDTQYF.

About this clone: The read comes to an end 3 residues before the CDR3 does, leaving the germline J gene to fill in the end. The chain employs TRBV27 and TRBJ1-6; D gene unclear. This CDR3 spans 15 amino acids. The ends were cut back, 2 bases at V and 3 bases at J, with 8 bases in the middle. Germline CDR1 reads MNHEY; CDR2 reads SMNVEV (reference sequence). CDR3 bases read: TGTGCCAGCAGTTTACGCGTTTACTATAATTCACCC. Its protein is CASSLRVYYNSP. The CDR3 in full is CASSLRVYYNSPLHF.

In terms of frequency, this clone is medium-sized. Read sequence stops 3 residues before the CDR3 end, and the germline J gene provides the missing end. Within the sample, other DNA sequences also encode this same CDR3. The chain uses TRBV2 and TRBJ2-1; D possibly corresponds to TRBD1 (6 bases). The CDR3 contains 13 residues. Trimming shortened V by 6 bases and J by 0 bases, and 6 bases separated the two germline ends. Germline V gives CDR1 SNHLY, CDR2 FYNNEI. The CDR3 DNA, read in part, is TGTGCCAGCAGGGGGGCCTCCTACAATGAG. It encodes CASRGASYNE. The whole CDR3 protein is CASRGASYNEQFF.

Details on this clone: The read terminates 3 residues ahead of where the CDR3 ends, so the germline J gene completes it. The chain is built from TRBV5-1 and TRBJ2-1; TRBD1 might be the D (6 bases). Looked up from germline, CDR1 is SGHRS and CDR2 is YFSETQ. The CDR3 has 16 residues. Trimming shortened V by 0 bases and J by 8 bases, and 18 bases separated the two germline ends. CDR3 DNA, as far as it was read: TGCGCCAGCAGCTTGGACGCTCGCACAGGGATCCATGAG. Translated: CASSLDARTGIHE. The entire CDR3 protein is CASSLDARTGIHEQFF.